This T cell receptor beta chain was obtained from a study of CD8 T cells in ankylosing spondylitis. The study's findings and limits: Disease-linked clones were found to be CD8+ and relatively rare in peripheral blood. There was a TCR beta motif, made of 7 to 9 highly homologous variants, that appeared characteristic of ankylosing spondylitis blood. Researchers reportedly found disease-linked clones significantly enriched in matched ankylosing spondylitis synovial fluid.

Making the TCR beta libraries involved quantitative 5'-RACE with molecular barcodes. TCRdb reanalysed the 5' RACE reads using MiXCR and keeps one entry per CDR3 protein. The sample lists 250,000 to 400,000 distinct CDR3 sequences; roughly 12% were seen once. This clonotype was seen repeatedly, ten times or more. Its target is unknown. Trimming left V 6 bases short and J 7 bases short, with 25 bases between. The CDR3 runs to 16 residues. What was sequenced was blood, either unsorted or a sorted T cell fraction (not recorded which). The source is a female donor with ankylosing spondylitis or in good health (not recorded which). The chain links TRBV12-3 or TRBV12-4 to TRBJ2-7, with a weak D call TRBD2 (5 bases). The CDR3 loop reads CASSVPGLPPTGEQYF. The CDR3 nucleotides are TGTGCCAGCAGCGTCCCCGGACTCCCACCCACCGGGGAGCAGTACTTC.